This entry concerns a single T cell receptor (beta chain). Authors' methods: Estimates of nucleated cell counts were drawn from the amplification of reference gene primers. Method: immunoSEQ multiplex PCR; TCRdb's copy keeps in-frame clones and lacks some. The V and J calls and clone size were taken over from that table, and D and trimming were inferred from the DNA. The sample lists about 220,000 clones, 65% to 85% occurring once. This entry is derived from a study of blood T cell repertoires in COVID-19. The CDR3 length is 14 residues. V lost 4 bases and J lost 3; bases outside the gene matches: 5. Germline assignment: CDR1 SNHLY and CDR2 FYNNEI.

Sequences were obtained from peripheral blood. The source of this sequence is a woman younger than 45 who had recovered from COVID-19. The chain uses TRBV2 and TRBJ1-1, with 7 positions matching TRBD1. The CDR3 sequence is CASSVRRGDTEAFF. DNA for the CDR3: TGTGCCAGCAGTGTACGCAGGGGGGACACTGAAGCTTTCTTT.